What follows are 5 T cell receptor beta chains derived from one specimen sequenced in a study of beta chain features in type 1 diabetes. General observations from the study: All four CD4+ subsets from Type 1 diabetes patients carried moderately but significantly shorter TCRB CDR3s.

Every isolated RNA sample was fully reverse transcribed, so sequencing captured expressed TCRB transcripts. Assay: immunoSEQ multiplex PCR; the TCRdb copy retains only in-frame clones and omits some. This repertoire shows 240,000 or so clones, roughly 21% found once; its top ten account for about 0.028%. The antigens for these receptors are not known. Sequenced: naive CD4+ T cells from blood. The receptors originated from a woman aged 40 to 49 with type 1 diabetes.

V and J are TRBV9 and TRBJ1-1; possible D gene TRBD1, 5 bases. Germline V gives CDR1 SGDLS, CDR2 YYNGEE. The CDR3 runs 15 residues. V lost 3 bases, J lost 10 bases, and 22 bases lay in between. Here the CDR3 DNA reads TGTGCCAGCAGCGCTCTAGGGGCAGGGTATAAGCCAGCTTTCTTT. Its translation: CASSALGAGYKPAFF.

The V call is TRBV7-9, the J call TRBJ2-1; possibly TRBD1 for D (5 bases). The CDR3 runs 13 residues. The germline V gene encodes CDR1 SEHNR and CDR2 FQNEAQ (reference sequence). Deletions cut 8 bases from V and 8 bases from J, with 16 bases between. CDR3 loop: CASLSAGPDEQFF. The CDR3 nucleotides are TGTGCCAGCCTTTCGGCAGGGCCGGATGAGCAGTTCTTC.

This rearrangement joins TRBV9 to TRBJ2-7, with TRBD1 as a possible D gene (5 bases). Trimming shortened V by 3 bases and J by 2 bases, and 6 bases separated the two germline ends. This CDR3 comprises 12 residues. The germline gives CDR1 SGDLS, CDR2 YYNGEE. The CDR3 region is CASSGGTYEQYF. In DNA form, the CDR3 reads TGTGCCAGCAGCGGGGGCACCTACGAGCAGTACTTC. The variable domain in full, completed from reference TRBV9 and TRBJ2-7, reads DSGVTQTPKHLITATGQRVTLRCSPRSGDLSVYWYQQSLDQGLQFLIQYYNGEERAKGNILERFSAQQFPDLHSELNLSSLELGDSALYFCASSGGTYEQYFGPGTRLTVT.

J is TRBJ2-1 and V is TRBV9, with 11 bases that match TRBD1. The germline gives CDR1 SGDLS, CDR2 YYNGEE. V trimming: 3 bases; J trimming: 3 bases; junction bases outside the gene matches: 2. This CDR3 is built from 15 residues. Here the CDR3 reads CASSAGTGGYNEQFF. CDR3 DNA sequence: TGTGCCAGCAGCGCCGGGACAGGGGGCTACAATGAGCAGTTCTTC. Full variable domain (rest looked up from reference TRBV9 and TRBJ2-1): DSGVTQTPKHLITATGQRVTLRCSPRSGDLSVYWYQQSLDQGLQFLIQYYNGEERAKGNILERFSAQQFPDLHSELNLSSLELGDSALYFCASSAGTGGYNEQFFGPGTRLTVL.

The chain employs TRBV18 and TRBJ2-7; the D is unclear. Germline V gene sequence: CDR1 KGHSH, CDR2 LQKENI. Trimming left V 1 base short and J 3 bases short, with 4 bases between. CDR3 length equals 12 residues. The CDR3 region is CASSPQSYEQYF. CDR3 nucleotide sequence: TGTGCCAGCTCACCACAGAGCTACGAGCAGTACTTC.